The clone carrying this T cell receptor (beta chain) was seen repeatedly, ten times or more. TCRdb reprocessed the 5' RACE reads with MiXCR, giving one entry per CDR3 protein. Here the sample spans tens of thousands of distinct CDR3 sequences, 4% to 5.5% being singletons. The entry originates in a study of T cells of healthy individuals. This TCR derives from a human donor in good health.

The CDR3 bases are TGCAGTGCTAGACCGACAGGATTCTCTGGAAACACCATATATTTT. Translation gives CSARPTGFSGNTIYF. The genes are TRBV20-1 and TRBJ1-3; D is perhaps TRBD1 (6 bases). V lost 2 bases and J lost 0, with 11 bases in between. This CDR3 region has 15 residues. Germline loops: CDR1 DFQATT, CDR2 SNEGSKA (reference sequence).